This TCR beta chain was documented in a study of response to subunit inactivated influenza vaccine. Regarding the study as a whole: Researchers suggested that each seasonal influenza vaccination recruits few new T cells.

This CDR3 spans 13 amino acids. CDR1 and CDR2 from the germline V gene are DFQATT and SNEGSKA (reference sequence). V gave up 6 bases and J gave up 1 base, with 9 bases separating them. Details on this clonotype: Its antigen is unidentified.

TCRdb re-called the RT-PCR reads with MiXCR, one entry per CDR3 protein. The sample has roughly 630,000 distinct CDR3 sequences, 12% to 15% seen once. The material was PBMCs from blood, obtained 14 to 15 days before vaccination. This TCR was sampled from a man in his forties or fifties who received an inactivated influenza vaccine. The rearrangement links TRBV20-1 to TRBJ2-2; D not resolved. The CDR3 is CSAPRKNTGELFF. For the CDR3, the DNA is TGCAGTGCCCCGAGGAAGAACACCGGGGAGCTGTTTTTT.